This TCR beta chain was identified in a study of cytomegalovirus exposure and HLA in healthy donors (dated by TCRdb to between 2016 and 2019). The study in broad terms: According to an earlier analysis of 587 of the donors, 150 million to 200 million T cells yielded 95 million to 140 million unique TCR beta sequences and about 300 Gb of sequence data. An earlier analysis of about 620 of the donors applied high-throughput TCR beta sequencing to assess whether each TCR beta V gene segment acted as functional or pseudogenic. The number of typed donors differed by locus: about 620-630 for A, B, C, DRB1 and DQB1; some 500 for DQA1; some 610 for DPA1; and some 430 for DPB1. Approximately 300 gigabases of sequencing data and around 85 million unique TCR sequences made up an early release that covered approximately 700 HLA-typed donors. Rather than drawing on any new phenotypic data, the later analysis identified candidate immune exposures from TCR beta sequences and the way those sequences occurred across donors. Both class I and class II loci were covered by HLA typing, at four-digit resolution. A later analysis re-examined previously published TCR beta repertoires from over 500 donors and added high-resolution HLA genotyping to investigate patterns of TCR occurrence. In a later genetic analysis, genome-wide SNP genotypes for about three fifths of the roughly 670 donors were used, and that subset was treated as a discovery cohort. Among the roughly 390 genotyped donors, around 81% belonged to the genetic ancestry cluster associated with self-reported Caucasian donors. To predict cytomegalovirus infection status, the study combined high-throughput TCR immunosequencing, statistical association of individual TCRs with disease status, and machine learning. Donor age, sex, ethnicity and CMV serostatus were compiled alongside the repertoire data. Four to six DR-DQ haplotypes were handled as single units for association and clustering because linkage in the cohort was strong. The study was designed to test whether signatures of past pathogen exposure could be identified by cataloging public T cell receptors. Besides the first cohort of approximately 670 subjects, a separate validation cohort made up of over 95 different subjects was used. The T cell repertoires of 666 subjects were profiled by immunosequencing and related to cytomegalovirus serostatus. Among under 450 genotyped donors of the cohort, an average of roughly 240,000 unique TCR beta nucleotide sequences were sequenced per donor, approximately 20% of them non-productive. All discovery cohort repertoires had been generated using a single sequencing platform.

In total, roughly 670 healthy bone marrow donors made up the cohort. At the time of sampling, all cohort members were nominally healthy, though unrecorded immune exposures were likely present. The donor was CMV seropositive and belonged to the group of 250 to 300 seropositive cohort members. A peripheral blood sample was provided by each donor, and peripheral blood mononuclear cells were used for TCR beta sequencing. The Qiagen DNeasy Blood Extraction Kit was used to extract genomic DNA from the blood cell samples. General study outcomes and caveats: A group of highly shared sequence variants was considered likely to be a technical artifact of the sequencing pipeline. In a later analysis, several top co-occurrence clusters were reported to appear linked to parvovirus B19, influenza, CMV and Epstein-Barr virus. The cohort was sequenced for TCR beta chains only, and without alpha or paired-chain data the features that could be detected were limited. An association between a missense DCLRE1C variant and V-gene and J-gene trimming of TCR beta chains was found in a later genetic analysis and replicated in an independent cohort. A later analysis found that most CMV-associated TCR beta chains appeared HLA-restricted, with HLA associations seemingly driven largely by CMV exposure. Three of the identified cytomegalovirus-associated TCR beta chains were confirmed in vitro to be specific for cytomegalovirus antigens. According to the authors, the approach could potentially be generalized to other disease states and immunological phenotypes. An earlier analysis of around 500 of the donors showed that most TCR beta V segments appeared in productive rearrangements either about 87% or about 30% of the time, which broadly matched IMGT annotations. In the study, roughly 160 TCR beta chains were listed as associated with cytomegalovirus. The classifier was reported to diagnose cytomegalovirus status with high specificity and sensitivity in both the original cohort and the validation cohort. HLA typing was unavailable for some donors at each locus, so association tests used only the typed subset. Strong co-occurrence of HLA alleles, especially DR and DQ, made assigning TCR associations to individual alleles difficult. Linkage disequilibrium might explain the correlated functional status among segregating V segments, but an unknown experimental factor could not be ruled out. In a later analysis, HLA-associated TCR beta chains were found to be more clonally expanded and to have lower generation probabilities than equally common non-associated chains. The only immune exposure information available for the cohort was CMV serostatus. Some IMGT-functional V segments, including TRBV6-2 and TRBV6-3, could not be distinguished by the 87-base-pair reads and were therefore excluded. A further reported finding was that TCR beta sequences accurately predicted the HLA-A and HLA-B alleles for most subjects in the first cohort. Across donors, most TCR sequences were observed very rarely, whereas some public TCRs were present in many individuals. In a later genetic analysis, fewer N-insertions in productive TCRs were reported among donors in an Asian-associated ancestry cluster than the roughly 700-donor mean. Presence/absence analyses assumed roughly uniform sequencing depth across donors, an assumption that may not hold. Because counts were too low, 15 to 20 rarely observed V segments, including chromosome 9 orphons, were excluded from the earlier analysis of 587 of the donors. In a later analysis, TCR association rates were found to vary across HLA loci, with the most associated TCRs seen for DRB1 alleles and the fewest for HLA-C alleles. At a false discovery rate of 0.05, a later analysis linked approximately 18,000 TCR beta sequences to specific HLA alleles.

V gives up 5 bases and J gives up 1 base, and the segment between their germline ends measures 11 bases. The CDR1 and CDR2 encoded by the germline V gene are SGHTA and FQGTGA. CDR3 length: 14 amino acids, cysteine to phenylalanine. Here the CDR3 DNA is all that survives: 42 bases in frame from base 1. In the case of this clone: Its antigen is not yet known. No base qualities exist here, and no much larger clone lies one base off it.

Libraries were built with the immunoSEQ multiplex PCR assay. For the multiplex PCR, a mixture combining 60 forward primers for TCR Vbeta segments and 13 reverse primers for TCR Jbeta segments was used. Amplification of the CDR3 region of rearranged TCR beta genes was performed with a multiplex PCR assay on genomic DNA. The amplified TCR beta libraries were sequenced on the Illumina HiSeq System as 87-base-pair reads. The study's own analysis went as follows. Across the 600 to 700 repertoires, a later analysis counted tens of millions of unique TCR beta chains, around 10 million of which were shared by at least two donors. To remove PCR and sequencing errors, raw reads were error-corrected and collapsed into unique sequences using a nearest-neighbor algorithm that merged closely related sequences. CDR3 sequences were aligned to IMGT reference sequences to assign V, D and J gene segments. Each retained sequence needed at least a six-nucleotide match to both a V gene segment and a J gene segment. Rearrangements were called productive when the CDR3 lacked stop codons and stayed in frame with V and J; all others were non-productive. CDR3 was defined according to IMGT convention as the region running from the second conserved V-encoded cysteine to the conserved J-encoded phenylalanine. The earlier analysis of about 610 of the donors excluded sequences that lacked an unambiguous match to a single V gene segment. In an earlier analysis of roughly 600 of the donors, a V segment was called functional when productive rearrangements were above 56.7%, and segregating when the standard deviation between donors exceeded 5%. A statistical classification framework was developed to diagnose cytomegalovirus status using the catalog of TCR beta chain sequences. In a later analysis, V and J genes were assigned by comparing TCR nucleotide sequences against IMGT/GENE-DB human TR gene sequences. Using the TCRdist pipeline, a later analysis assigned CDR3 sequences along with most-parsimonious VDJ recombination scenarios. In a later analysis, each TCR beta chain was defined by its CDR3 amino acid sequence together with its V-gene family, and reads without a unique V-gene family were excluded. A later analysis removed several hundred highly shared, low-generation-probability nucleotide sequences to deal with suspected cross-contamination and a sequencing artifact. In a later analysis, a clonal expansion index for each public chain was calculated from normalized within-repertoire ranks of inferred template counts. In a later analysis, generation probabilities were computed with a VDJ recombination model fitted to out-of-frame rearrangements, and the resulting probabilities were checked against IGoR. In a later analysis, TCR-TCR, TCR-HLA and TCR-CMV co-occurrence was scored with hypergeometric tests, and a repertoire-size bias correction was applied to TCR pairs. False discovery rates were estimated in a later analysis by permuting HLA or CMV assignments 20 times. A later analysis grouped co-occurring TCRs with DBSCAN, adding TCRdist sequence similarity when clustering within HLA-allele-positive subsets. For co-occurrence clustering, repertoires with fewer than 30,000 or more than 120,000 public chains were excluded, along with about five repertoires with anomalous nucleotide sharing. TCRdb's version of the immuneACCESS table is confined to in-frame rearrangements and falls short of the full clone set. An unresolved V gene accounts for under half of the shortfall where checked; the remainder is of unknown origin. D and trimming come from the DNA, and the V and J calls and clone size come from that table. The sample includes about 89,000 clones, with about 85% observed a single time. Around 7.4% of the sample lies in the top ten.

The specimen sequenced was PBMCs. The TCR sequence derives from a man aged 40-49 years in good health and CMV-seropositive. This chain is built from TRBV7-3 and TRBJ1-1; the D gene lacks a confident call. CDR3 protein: CASSTSGSNTEAFF. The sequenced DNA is TGTGCCAGCAGCACATCAGGCTCGAACACTGAAGCTTTCTTT.